These 28 T cell receptor beta chains originate from one sample sequenced in a study of T cells in Graves' hyperthyroidism and ophthalmopathy. Amplified TCR beta CDR3 regions derived from RNA transcripts. First-round RT-PCR with HTBI primers amplified the TCR CDR3 region. TCRdb analysed the multiplex PCR reads with MiXCR anew, one entry per CDR3 protein. The sample holds 300,000 to 450,000 distinct CDR3 sequences; about 14% are singletons and the top ten take 11%. The sample comprised blood. These receptors came from a woman aged 60-75 years with Graves' hyperthyroidism.

This clonotype was counted at least ten times. The CDR3 region is CASSLWVPGLAGNSYNEQFF. The CDR3 DNA is TGTGCCAGCAGCTTATGGGTGCCCGGACTAGCGGGGAACTCCTACAATGAGCAGTTCTTC. The genes are TRBV11-2 and TRBJ2-1, with 12 bases lining up with TRBD2. Germline-derived CDR1 and CDR2 are SGHAT and FQNNGV. The J segment lost 0 bases and the V segment lost 2 bases, leaving 11 bases of the junction unmatched. The CDR3 totals 20 residues.

This clonotype was recorded a few times. The CDR3 DNA follows: TGTGCCAGTAGTATCGGAACAGGGTTCTCTGGAAACACCATATATTTT. Protein sequence: CASSIGTGFSGNTIYF. V and J are TRBV19 and TRBJ1-3; the D gene is possibly TRBD1 (6 bases). Trimming took off 3 bases at V and 0 bases at J, with 12 bases between the two ends. The germline CDR1 and CDR2 sequences are LNHDA and SQIVND (reference sequence). The CDR3 runs 16 residues.

This clonotype was found a few times. The chain carries TRBV29-1 and TRBJ2-7; possible D gene TRBD1, 5 bases. Germline V lookup: CDR1 SQVTM, CDR2 ANQGSEA. Trimming took 6 bases from V and 1 from J, leaving 10 bases between them. CDR3 length equals 12 residues. CDR3 DNA sequence: TGCAGCGTAACCCGACAGTCCTACGAGCAGTACTTC. The encoded protein is CSVTRQSYEQYF.

This clonotype was found many times. The chain recombines TRBV12-5 with TRBJ2-7; 8 bases line up with TRBD2. V dropped 7 bases and J dropped 0; count of bases not matched to a gene: 11. The germline V gene encodes CDR1 LGHNT and CDR2 FRNRAP. CDR3 length equals 16 residues. The CDR3 bases are TGTGCTAGTGCTTATTGGCCGGGAGGGAGCTCCTACGAGCAGTACTTC. Translation: CASAYWPGGSSYEQYF.

The chain couples TRBV19 to TRBJ2-3; a weak D match, TRBD1 (6 bases). This CDR3 contains 15 residues. The germline gives CDR1 LNHDA, CDR2 SQIVND (reference sequence). V shed 4 bases and J shed 0 bases, with 11 bases lying between them. Here the CDR3 DNA reads TGTGCCAGTAGTACCCCAGGGGCTAGCACAGATACGCAGTATTTT. Protein sequence: CASSTPGASTDTQYF.

This clonotype showed up just a few times. The chain is built from TRBV20-1 and TRBJ2-1; 14 bases fit TRBD2. Trimming took 6 bases from V and 1 from J; bases not matched to a gene: 14. CDR1 is DFQATT, CDR2 SNEGSKA, per germline (reference sequence). This CDR3 has 19 amino acids. The CDR3 reads CSAPGGTSGRPGSYNEQFF. The CDR3 DNA reads TGCAGTGCCCCTGGGGGGACTAGCGGGAGACCGGGGTCCTACAATGAGCAGTTCTTC.

The chain carries TRBV6-1 and TRBJ2-7, with 8 bases aligning to TRBD2. The CDR3 covers 14 residues. Trimming took 6 bases from V and 5 from J; bases not matched to a gene: 9. Germline-derived CDR1 and CDR2 are MNHNS and SASEGT. CDR3 coding DNA: TGTGCCAGCAGACCTGGGACTAGGGGCCACGAGCAGTACTTC. Amino acid sequence: CASRPGTRGHEQYF.

As to this clonotype: An end of the junction does not agree with germline; a read error may underlie this. The CDR3 sequence is CASGQVVLRRGAHGYTF. In nucleotides, the CDR3 is TGCGCCAGCGGCCAAGTTGTCCTTCGGCGGGGGGCGCATGGCTACACCTTC. The chain combines TRBV4-1 with TRBJ1-2; tentative D call: TRBD1 (6 bases). The CDR3 is 17 residues long. The germline V gene encodes CDR1 MGHRA and CDR2 YSYEKL.

The V and J genes are TRBV20-1 and TRBJ2-7; 8 bases are shared with TRBD1. V dropped 0 bases and J dropped 2; count of bases not matched to a gene: 6. The CDR3 totals 15 residues. The germline V gene encodes CDR1 DFQATT and CDR2 SNEGSKA (reference sequence). The CDR3 here is CSARDPRQGTYEQYF. DNA for the CDR3: TGCAGTGCTAGAGACCCGAGACAGGGGACCTACGAGCAGTACTTC.

This clonotype appeared a few times. V and J are TRBV5-1 and TRBJ2-1; the D is unclear. V was shortened by 4 bases and J by 0 bases, with 14 bases between the two germline ends. The CDR3 is 16 residues long. Germline-derived CDR1 and CDR2 are SGHRS and YFSETQ. The CDR3 region is CASSLQLPSSYNEQFF. Written as DNA, the CDR3 is TGCGCCAGCAGCCTCCAACTCCCCAGCTCCTACAATGAGCAGTTCTTC.

In its sample, this clonotype was seen many times. The chain links TRBV30 to TRBJ2-1, with 10 bases fitting TRBD2. This CDR3 comprises 15 residues. Germline loops: CDR1 GTSNPN, CDR2 SVGIG (reference sequence). The V and J ends lost 1 base and 1 base, in that order; junction bases with no gene match: 1. CDR3 loop: CAWSGLAGSYNEQFF. CDR3 DNA: TGTGCCTGGAGTGGACTAGCGGGTTCCTACAATGAGCAGTTCTTC.

This clonotype was seen at least ten times. This chain joins TRBV5-5 and TRBJ2-7; D perhaps matches TRBD2 (5 bases). V was clipped by 0 bases and J by 3 bases, with 19 bases between them. Germline values: CDR1 SGHKS, CDR2 YYEKEE (reference sequence). CDR3 length equals 17 residues. The CDR3: CASSLGVAAGALYEQYF. The CDR3 nucleotides are TGTGCCAGCAGCTTGGGAGTAGCCGCGGGCGCTCTCTACGAGCAGTACTTC.

The rearrangement joins TRBV5-4 to TRBJ2-3; the D gene is possibly TRBD1 (5 bases). Between the trimmed V and J ends, which lost 1 base and 5 bases, there was a span of 17 bases. Germline V gives CDR1 SGHNT, CDR2 YYREEE (reference sequence). This CDR3 spans 16 amino acids. In DNA, the CDR3 is TGTGCCAGCAGCTTGCGCGTCAGGGATCAAGGAGATACGCAGTATTTT. Amino acids: CASSLRVRDQGDTQYF.

The chain joins TRBV19 to TRBJ2-7, with 7 bases lining up with TRBD1. Germline lookup yields CDR1 LNHDA and CDR2 SQIVND (reference sequence). V dropped 1 base and J dropped 2; count of bases not matched to a gene: 2. The CDR3 has 14 residues. CDR3 DNA: TGTGCCAGTAGTATAGGGGACAGAGCCTACGAGCAGTACTTC. This codes for CASSIGDRAYEQYF.

The chain couples TRBV10-3 to TRBJ2-7; a weak D match, TRBD1 (6 bases). There are 14 residues in the CDR3. The ends were cut back, 7 bases at V and 6 bases at J, with 19 bases in the middle. Germline values: CDR1 ENHRY, CDR2 SYGVKD. The CDR3 DNA sequence: TGTGCCATCAAGGCAGGGGAAGTTCGATCCGAGCAGTACTTC. As protein: CAIKAGEVRSEQYF.

With regard to this clonotype: This may be a read error, as it is one base from a much larger clone. This chain joins TRBV5-1 and TRBJ1-6; D remains ambiguous. The germline V gene has CDR1 SGHRS and CDR2 YFSETQ. The CDR3 has 14 residues. In DNA, the CDR3 is TGCGCCAGCAGCCCCGAGGGTCGTGGAGCACCCCCCCACTTT. Encoded protein: CASSPEGRGAPPHF.

In this sample, this clonotype turned up many times. The chain has TRBV6-5 and TRBJ1-5; TRBD1 matches 8 bases. J lost 5 bases, V lost 1 base, and 4 bases had no gene match. Germline-derived CDR1 and CDR2 are MNHEY and SVGAGI. The CDR3 sequence is 15 residues long. CDR3 bases: TGTGCCAGCAGTTACTTGACAGGGGCGGATCAGCCCCAGCATTTT. This sequence encodes CASSYLTGADQPQHF.

The rearrangement links TRBV10-3 to TRBJ1-1, with D tentatively TRBD1 (5 bases). Germline loops: CDR1 ENHRY, CDR2 SYGVKD. The length of the CDR3 is 15 residues. V was clipped by 4 bases and J by 7 bases, with 19 bases between them. Here the CDR3 reads CAISGLGTGEGEAFF. The CDR3 DNA is TGTGCCATCAGTGGTTTGGGGACCGGCGAAGGTGAAGCTTTCTTT.

Only a few counts were recorded for this clonotype. V usage is TRBV19 and J usage is TRBJ2-5, with TRBD2 matching over 9 bases. The V gene end was trimmed by 8 bases and the J gene end by 2 bases; junction bases not matched to a gene: 18. The germline gives CDR1 LNHDA, CDR2 SQIVND (reference sequence). The CDR3 covers 18 residues. CDR3 sequence (DNA): TGTGCCAGTTCGAAAGATAGTGGTAGCGGGAGAGGTCAAGAGACCCAGTACTTC. Amino acids: CASSKDSGSGRGQETQYF.

This clonotype was detected a few times. V and J are TRBV5-1 and TRBJ2-2, with 7 bases matching TRBD1. This CDR3 contains 15 residues. The V and J ends lost 4 bases and 5 bases, in that order; junction bases with no gene match: 8. Per the germline V gene, CDR1 is SGHRS and CDR2 is YFSETQ. Here the CDR3 DNA reads TGCGCCAGCAGCGGGGGACAGCACAAGACCGGGGAGCTGTTTTTT. Translating gives CASSGGQHKTGELFF.

Comments on this clonotype: A much larger clone lies one base from this, so it may be a read error. This rearrangement joins TRBV2 to TRBJ2-5, with 11 bases matching TRBD1. Trimming at V came to 6 bases and at J to 4 bases, leaving 4 bases not matched to a gene. The CDR3 spans 14 residues. Germline assignment: CDR1 SNHLY and CDR2 FYNNEI. In nucleotides, the CDR3 is TGTGCCAGCAGCGCCGGGACAGGGGGAGAGACCCAGTACTTC. This codes for CASSAGTGGETQYF.

The genes are TRBV6-2 or TRBV6-3 and TRBJ1-2, with TRBD1 matching 9 bases. Looked up from germline, CDR1 is MNHEY and CDR2 is SVGEGT. Germline trimming cut 1 base from V and 5 bases from J; bases unmatched to any gene: 8. The CDR3 extends over 16 amino acids. Written as DNA, the CDR3 is TGTGCCAGCAGTTACTTCTCGGGACAGGGACAGTATGGCTACACCTTC. Protein sequence: CASSYFSGQGQYGYTF.

J is TRBJ1-5 and V is TRBV24-1; 7 positions agree with TRBD1. The V gene end was trimmed by 2 bases and the J gene end by 0 bases; junction bases not matched to a gene: 3. This CDR3 spans 16 amino acids. Germline assignment: CDR1 KGHDR and CDR2 SFDVKD. CDR3 in amino acids: CATSDSRTGSNQPQHF. As DNA, the CDR3 is TGTGCCACCAGTGATTCCCGGACAGGTAGCAATCAGCCCCAGCATTTT.

In this sample, this clonotype turned up many times. This chain links TRBV7-8 with TRBJ1-5, with D maybe TRBD1 (6 bases). V lost 5 bases and J lost 7, with 12 bases in between. The CDR3 spans 13 residues. CDR1 is SGHVS, CDR2 FQNEAQ, per germline. The CDR3 sequence is CASSRDILQPQHF. The DNA of the CDR3 is TGTGCCAGCAGCCGGGACATCCTCCAGCCCCAGCATTTT.

This clonotype was picked up many times. J is TRBJ2-7 and V is TRBV12-5; 7 bases align to TRBD2. The CDR3 extends over 14 amino acids. The germline V gene encodes CDR1 LGHNT and CDR2 FRNRAP. Losses at the gene ends were 6 bases for V and 9 bases for J; bases not matched to a gene: 14. The CDR3 loop is CASGPGLPQRRQYF. The CDR3 region has the DNA TGTGCTAGTGGACCGGGACTACCCCAGAGAAGGCAGTACTTC.

The table lists this clonotype with many counts. V and J are TRBV27 and TRBJ1-1; no definite D call. Germline CDR1 MNHEY, CDR2 SMNVEV (reference sequence). V shed 3 bases and J shed 1 base, with 9 bases lying between them. The CDR3 runs 14 residues. For the CDR3, the DNA is TGTGCCAGCAGTTTTGTGGGTGGGAACACTGAAGCTTTCTTT. It translates to CASSFVGGNTEAFF.

This clonotype has ten or more counts. This rearrangement joins TRBV24-1 to TRBJ2-1; TRBD1 matches at 8 bases. The CDR3 length is 14 residues. After removal of 2 bases from V and 7 bases from J, the junction contained 3 bases not matched to a gene. Germline V lookup: CDR1 KGHDR, CDR2 SFDVKD. The CDR3, as DNA: TGTGCCACCAGTGATTCGTACAGGGGGAATGAGCAGTTCTTC. It encodes CATSDSYRGNEQFF.

This clonotype has ten or more counts. The V call is TRBV5-1, the J call TRBJ2-5, with TRBD1 identical over 9 bases. The germline V gene has CDR1 SGHRS and CDR2 YFSETQ. There are 15 residues in the CDR3. The trim removed 5 bases at V and 2 bases at J, leaving 7 bases unmatched. In nucleotides, the CDR3 is TGCGCCAGCAGTCTACAGGGGGCCGTACAAGAGACCCAGTACTTC. This sequence encodes CASSLQGAVQETQYF.